These 32 T cell receptor beta chains came from one sample sequenced in a study of OX40 agonist ivuxolimab in advanced cancers. Assay: immunoSEQ multiplex PCR; the TCRdb copy retains only in-frame clones and omits some. The sample records some 75,000 clones, roughly 86% being singletons. The sequenced sample was CD4+ or CD8+ T cells sorted from blood, obtained in a trial of the OX40 agonist ivuxolimab. These receptors all come from an adult with an advanced solid tumor such as melanoma, head and neck, liver or kidney cancer.

V is TRBV5-1 and J is TRBJ1-4, with D tentatively TRBD1 (5 bases). The CDR3 totals 16 residues. Trimming left V 2 bases short and J 4 bases short, with 15 bases between. CDR1 and CDR2 (germline): SGHRS, YFSETQ. The CDR3 coding sequence is TGCGCCAGCAGCTTATCGGGCCAGGGAGGTAATGAAAAACTGTTTTTT. Its protein is CASSLSGQGGNEKLFF. The full variable domain, its missing parts supplied by reference TRBV5-1 and TRBJ1-4, is KAGVTQTPRYLIKTRGQQVTLSCSPISGHRSVSWYQQTPGQGLQFLFEYFSETQRNKGNFPGRFSGRQFSNSRSEMNVSTLELGDSALYLCASSLSGQGGNEKLFFGSGTQLSVL.

V gene TRBV12-1 combines with J gene TRBJ2-5; TRBD2, the table's D call, lacks a check against the DNA. TRBV12-1 has pseudogene status. The CDR3 is 14 amino acids. The CDR3 protein is CASSEPGGKETQYF. CDR3 nucleotide sequence: TGTGCCAGCAGCGAGCCGGGGGGGAAAGAGACCCAGTACTTC.

The chain combines TRBV30 with TRBJ1-1; D is ambiguous. The CDR3 is made up of 12 amino acids. Deletions cut 2 bases from V and 0 bases from J, with 4 bases between. Germline V lookup: CDR1 GTSNPN, CDR2 SVGIG (reference sequence). CDR3 protein: CAWSPMNTEAFF. For the CDR3, the DNA is TGTGCCTGGAGTCCTATGAACACTGAAGCTTTCTTT.

J is TRBJ2-2 and V is TRBV5-1; D tentatively fits TRBD1 or TRBD2 (5 bases each). Germline V gene data show CDR1 as SGHRS and CDR2 as YFSETQ. V was shortened by 4 bases and J by 2 bases, with 12 bases between the two germline ends. The CDR3 contains 15 residues. DNA of the CDR3: TGCGCCAGCAGCCCTGGGACCTTTAACACCGGGGAGCTGTTTTTT. Its translation: CASSPGTFNTGELFF.

The rearrangement links TRBV4-3 to TRBJ2-3; D might be TRBD1 (5 bases). The CDR3 consists of 15 residues. Looked up from germline, CDR1 is LGHNA and CDR2 is YSLEER. V was trimmed by 0 bases and J by 1 base, leaving 8 bases between them. CDR3 in amino acids: CASSQEGAGTDTQYF. In DNA, the CDR3 is TGCGCCAGCAGCCAAGAAGGGGCAGGCACAGATACGCAGTATTTT.

The V gene is TRBV28, the J gene TRBJ2-5; TRBD1 is a possible D gene (6 bases). V gave up 6 bases and J gave up 5 bases, with 16 bases separating them. This CDR3 is 14 amino acids long. Germline V gives CDR1 MDHEN, CDR2 SYDVKM. The DNA of the CDR3 is TGTGCCAGCAGCTACCCCAGGGGCAGGGAGACCCAGTACTTC. Its translation is CASSYPRGRETQYF.

The rearrangement uses TRBV19 and TRBJ1-4, with 7 bases that match TRBD1. Germline V gene lookup returns CDR1 LNHDA and CDR2 SQIVND (reference sequence). V lost 4 bases, J lost 5 bases, and 7 bases stayed unmatched. CDR3 length: 15 amino acids. The CDR3 region is CASSKRQGLNEKLFF. CDR3 in DNA: TGTGCCAGTAGTAAACGACAGGGATTGAATGAAAAACTGTTTTTT.

The chain is built from TRBV5-1 and TRBJ2-3, with 13 bases fitting TRBD2. V dropped 1 base and J dropped 0; count of bases not matched to a gene: 11. CDR1 is SGHRS and CDR2 is YFSETQ in the germline V gene. The CDR3 is 20 amino acids. The CDR3 DNA sequence: TGCGCCAGCAGCTTGCCCCCCGGACTAGCGGGGGTACGCAGCACAGATACGCAGTATTTT. Translating it yields CASSLPPGLAGVRSTDTQYF.

The chain uses TRBV6-5 and TRBJ2-7; D remains ambiguous. The ends were cut back, 2 bases at V and 2 bases at J, with 10 bases in the middle. The CDR3 length is 14 residues. Germline CDR1 is MNHEY and CDR2 is SVGAGI. The CDR3 here is CASSYRTGPYEQYV. DNA for the CDR3: TGTGCCAGCAGTTACAGGACGGGTCCCTACGAGCAGTACGTC.

A few counts support this clone. This chain uses TRBV13 with TRBJ2-3, with D tentatively TRBD1 (5 bases). The CDR3 is 15 amino acids. The germline V gene encodes CDR1 PRHDT and CDR2 FYEKMQ (reference sequence). Trimming cost V 3 bases and J 5 bases, with 15 bases left between them. CDR3 bases: TGTGCCAGCAGCTTTAGGACACCCAGGCGAGATACGCAGTATTTT. It codes for CASSFRTPRRDTQYF.

The CDR3 DNA is TGTGCCAGCAGACAAACGGGGGCAGCCAAAAACATTCAGTACTTC. Translation: CASRQTGAAKNIQYF. V gene TRBV7-3 combines with J gene TRBJ2-4; the D gene could be TRBD1 or TRBD2 (6 bases each). CDR3 length: 15 residues. Trimming pared 6 bases from V and 0 bases from J, leaving 12 bases between. CDR1 is SGHTA and CDR2 is FQGTGA in the germline V gene.

The CDR3 spells CAISESLAQETQYF. CDR3 DNA: TGTGCCATCAGTGAGTCTTTGGCCCAAGAGACCCAGTACTTC. This chain uses TRBV10-3 with TRBJ2-5; D gene unclear. Trimming left V 0 bases short and J 1 base short, with 6 bases between. Germline CDR1 and CDR2: ENHRY and SYGVKD. The CDR3 contains 14 residues.

V is TRBV7-7 and J is TRBJ2-2; D could derive from TRBD1 or TRBD2 (5 bases each). Germline loops: CDR1 SSHAT, CDR2 FNYEAQ (reference sequence). The V end lost 5 bases, the J end lost 5 bases, and 15 bases lay between the germline ends. The CDR3 runs to 15 residues. CDR3 DNA: TGTGCCAGCAGCCTCACCCTCAGGGAGACCGGGGAGCTGTTTTTT. Translating it yields CASSLTLRETGELFF.

The chain has TRBV7-2 and TRBJ2-1; TRBD2 matches 9 bases. Trimming at V came to 5 bases and at J to 3 bases, leaving 8 bases not matched to a gene. CDR1 SGHTA and CDR2 FQGNSA come from the germline V gene. This CDR3 contains 16 residues. CDR3 residues: CASSRVAGAYYNEQFF. The CDR3, as DNA: TGTGCCAGCAGCCGAGTAGCGGGGGCGTACTACAATGAGCAGTTCTTC.

The chain has TRBV19 and TRBJ1-2; 7 bases line up with TRBD1. The CDR3 has 15 residues. J lost 6 bases, V lost 3 bases, and 10 bases had no gene match. Looked up from germline, CDR1 is LNHDA and CDR2 is SQIVND (reference sequence). CDR3 coding DNA: TGTGCCAGTAGTATTATACGAGGACAGGACAATGGCTACACCTTC. It is translated as CASSIIRGQDNGYTF.

The V and J genes are TRBV5-5 and TRBJ2-3; unclear D gene. CDR3 length: 11 residues. Trimming pared 1 base from V and 6 bases from J, leaving 3 bases between. The germline gives CDR1 SGHKS, CDR2 YYEKEE (reference sequence). The CDR3 is CASSLTDTQYF. The DNA of the CDR3 is TGTGCCAGCAGCTTGACGGATACGCAGTATTTT.

The chain combines TRBV7-9 with TRBJ2-3, with 7 positions matching TRBD2. Germline CDR1 is SEHNR and CDR2 is FQNEAQ (reference sequence). J was trimmed by 2 bases and V by 8 bases; bases with no gene match: 4. CDR3 length: 13 residues. The CDR3 DNA follows: TGTGCCAGCGGTCGGGGGGTCACAGATACGCAGTATTTT. This sequence encodes CASGRGVTDTQYF.

The V call is TRBV7-2, the J call TRBJ2-5; TRBD1 or TRBD2 may be the D gene (5 bases each). The CDR3 extends over 16 amino acids. Germline V gene lookup returns CDR1 SGHTA and CDR2 FQGNSA. V shed 1 base and J shed 1 base, with 13 bases lying between them. The CDR3 region is CASSLEPARGQETQYF. CDR3 nucleotides: TGTGCCAGCAGCTTAGAGCCAGCGAGGGGCCAAGAGACCCAGTACTTC.

The CDR3 reads CASRPTGSQRQPQHF. CDR3 DNA: TGTGCCAGCAGACCAACAGGGTCTCAACGGCAGCCCCAGCATTTT. The chain employs TRBV28 and TRBJ1-5; perhaps TRBD1 as D (6 bases). The germline V gene has CDR1 MDHEN and CDR2 SYDVKM. Trimming took 6 bases from V and 7 from J, leaving 19 bases between them. This CDR3 comprises 15 residues.

The chain combines TRBV4-2 with TRBJ2-1; 14 nucleotides align to TRBD2. Germline-derived CDR1 and CDR2 are LGHNA and YNFKEQ. The CDR3 covers 20 residues. V was clipped by 0 bases and J by 0 bases; unmatched bases: 7. The CDR3: CASSQDPTSGGAGSYNEQFF. DNA for the CDR3: TGTGCCAGCAGCCAAGATCCGACTAGCGGGGGGGCCGGCTCCTACAATGAGCAGTTCTTC.

The chain has TRBV2 and TRBJ1-5, with TRBD1 matching 7 bases. Germline V lookup: CDR1 SNHLY, CDR2 FYNNEI. After removal of 9 bases from V and 5 bases from J, the junction contained 10 bases not matched to a gene. This CDR3 has 14 amino acids. CDR3 in DNA: TGTGCCAGGGGGGGCAGGGGGAACGATCAGCCCCAGCATTTT. Its protein is CARGGRGNDQPQHF.

This sequence joins TRBV7-9 and TRBJ2-5; maybe TRBD2 (6 bases). CDR1 is SEHNR and CDR2 is FQNEAQ in the germline V gene (reference sequence). Trimming stripped 3 bases from V and 5 bases from J, with 13 bases between. The CDR3 totals 14 residues. The CDR3 DNA follows: TGTGCCAGCAGCTTGGAGGGGAGGTGGGAGACCCAGTACTTC. Encoded protein: CASSLEGRWETQYF.

The chain's CDR3 is CASSQDSSGTGGYTEAFF. In DNA, the CDR3 is TGTGCCAGCAGCCAAGATAGTTCCGGGACAGGGGGCTACACTGAAGCTTTCTTT. The J gene is TRBJ1-1, the V gene TRBV4-2; 12 nucleotides line up with TRBD1. The CDR3 sequence is 18 residues long. CDR1 is LGHNA and CDR2 is YNFKEQ in the germline V gene. V was clipped by 0 bases and J by 3 bases; unmatched bases: 8.

V is TRBV5-1 and J is TRBJ2-2, with 9 bases identical to TRBD1. CDR1 SGHRS and CDR2 YFSETQ come from the germline V gene. The CDR3 is 15 amino acids. The V gene end was trimmed by 3 bases and the J gene end by 4 bases; junction bases not matched to a gene: 4. The CDR3 region is CASSSGTGPTGELFF. CDR3 DNA: TGCGCCAGCAGCTCAGGGACAGGGCCCACCGGGGAGCTGTTTTTT.

The chain combines TRBV27 with TRBJ1-1; TRBD1 matches at 8 bases. Germline V gene data show CDR1 as MNHEY and CDR2 as SMNVEV (reference sequence). The V gene end was trimmed by 6 bases and the J gene end by 1 base; junction bases not matched to a gene: 4. This CDR3 spans 14 amino acids. CDR3 region: CASRPTGGNTEAFF. For the CDR3, the DNA is TGTGCCAGCAGACCAACAGGGGGGAACACTGAAGCTTTCTTT.

V usage is TRBV7-9 and J usage is TRBJ1-5; perhaps TRBD1 as D (6 bases). CDR1 SEHNR and CDR2 FQNEAQ come from the germline V gene (reference sequence). Between the trimmed V and J ends, which lost 5 bases and 5 bases, there was a span of 7 bases. The length of the CDR3 is 12 residues. The CDR3 coding sequence is TGTGCCAGCAGCCCAGGGGATCAGCCCCAGCATTTT. Amino acids: CASSPGDQPQHF.

This chain connects TRBV7-2 to TRBJ2-5, with a tentative D call TRBD1 (6 bases). Germline V CDR1 and CDR2: SGHTA, FQGNSA. The germline V and J ends were trimmed by 1 base and 4 bases, with 16 bases remaining between them. This CDR3 comprises 16 residues. CDR3 loop: CASSLGRGTKRETQYF. CDR3 DNA: TGTGCCAGCAGCTTAGGCAGGGGAACTAAGAGAGAGACCCAGTACTTC.

The chain joins TRBV10-3 to TRBJ2-1, with 9 bases that match TRBD2. Per germline, CDR1 ENHRY and CDR2 SYGVKD. This CDR3 is 16 amino acids long. V was pared by 0 bases and J by 7 bases, with 7 bases of the junction left unmatched. CDR3 nucleotide sequence: TGTGCCATCAGTGAGTCCTTTAGCGGGAGCTTAAATGAGCAGTTCTTC. As protein: CAISESFSGSLNEQFF.

This chain connects TRBV5-1 to TRBJ2-5; TRBD2 matches at 7 bases. The germline V gene encodes CDR1 SGHRS and CDR2 YFSETQ. Germline trimming cut 4 bases from V and 4 bases from J; bases unmatched to any gene: 13. The length of the CDR3 is 16 residues. CDR3 region: CASSQQGLGGAETQYF. CDR3 DNA sequence: TGCGCCAGCAGCCAACAAGGACTAGGCGGGGCAGAGACCCAGTACTTC.

The chain combines TRBV5-6 with TRBJ1-2; tentative D call: TRBD1 (5 bases). This CDR3 is built from 15 residues. Germline loops: CDR1 SGHDT, CDR2 YYEEEE. V was trimmed by 4 bases and J by 2 bases, leaving 15 bases between them. CDR3 DNA sequence: TGTGCCAGCAGCCTGAGGGGTGTCAGGAACTATGGCTACACCTTC. Amino acid sequence: CASSLRGVRNYGYTF.

The rearrangement links TRBV18 to TRBJ1-4; TRBD1 is a possible D gene (6 bases). Trimming took off 4 bases at V and 4 bases at J, with 13 bases between the two ends. Per the germline V gene, CDR1 is KGHSH and CDR2 is LQKENI. The CDR3 sequence is 15 residues long. The CDR3 bases are TGTGCCAGCTCACGTAATCGACAGGATAATGAAAAACTGTTTTTT. It codes for CASSRNRQDNEKLFF.

This chain links TRBV5-1 with TRBJ2-2; D perhaps matches TRBD2 (5 bases). The CDR3 totals 14 residues. Per germline, CDR1 SGHRS and CDR2 YFSETQ. Trimming left V 2 bases short and J 0 bases short, with 5 bases between. This CDR3 is CASSFGTNTGELFF. In nucleotides, the CDR3 is TGCGCCAGCAGCTTCGGGACGAACACCGGGGAGCTGTTTTTT.